This T cell receptor (beta chain) was obtained from a study of blood T cell repertoires in COVID-19. Assay: immunoSEQ multiplex PCR; the TCRdb copy retains only in-frame clones and omits some. The table lists just over 150,000 clones, roughly 82% of them singletons, with 7% in the top ten. V was shortened by 6 bases and J by 1 base, with 9 bases between the two germline ends. This CDR3 spans 13 amino acids. Sequenced: peripheral blood. The J gene is TRBJ1-1, the V gene TRBV12-3 or TRBV12-4; no firm D call. This receptor was obtained from a woman aged 40 to 50 with COVID-19, enrolled during active disease. The DNA for the CDR3 is TGTGCCAGCAGCTATCAGGCGAACACTGAAGCTTTCTTT. Encoded protein: CASSYQANTEAFF.